The clone carrying this T cell receptor beta chain showed up many times. A junction boundary mismatches the germline segment, possibly from a read error. This specimen belongs to a study of molecular identifiers for immune sequencing clone quantification. Germline lookup yields CDR1 SGHRS and CDR2 YFSETQ. CDR3 length equals 12 residues. Previously published methods and listed TCR primers were used for the bulk TCR libraries. TCRdb fed the PCR reads into MiXCR, producing one record per CDR3 protein. The table lists about 640,000 distinct CDR3 sequences, approximately 20% of them singletons, with under 0.95% in the top ten.

Specimen: naive CD8+ T cells from blood, with Jurkat cell RNA spiked in. Subset of the sample: FACS-sorted CD8+CD4-CCR7+CD45RA+ naive T cells. The V gene is TRBV5-1, the J gene TRBJ1-1, with a possible D match to TRBD1 (5 bases). This clonotype was sampled from a human donor in good health. Some libraries in this study had Jurkat cell RNA spiked in. For the CDR3, the DNA is TGTGCCAGCAGAAACCGGGGGACTGAAGCTTTCTTT. Translating gives CASRNRGTEAFF. Combining the CDR3 with reference TRBV5-1 and TRBJ1-1 gives the whole variable domain KAGVTQTPRYLIKTRGQQVTLSCSPISGHRSVSWYQQTPGQGLQFLFEYFSETQRNKGNFPGRFSGRQFSNSRSEMNVSTLELGDSALYLCASRNRGTEAFFGQGTRLTVV.